The 8 T cell receptor beta chains below come from one sample, sequenced in a study of T-cell memory formation after mild COVID-19. TCRdb called the 5' RACE reads again in MiXCR, with one record for every CDR3 protein. Counted here are hundreds of thousands of distinct CDR3 sequences, about 20% occurring once; the ten biggest clones make up approximately 12%. Sequencing was carried out using PBMCs or a T cell subset sorted from them (not recorded which). The receptors derive from an adult woman who had mild COVID-19 (a few samples of this study predate the infection). Cell type and time point are not known.

This clonotype was found a few times. The CDR3 DNA is TGTGCCAGCTCTCGGGGCAGGACTGAAGCTTTCTTT. Translation: CASSRGRTEAFF. This chain uses TRBV7-9 with TRBJ1-1, with a tentative D call TRBD1 (5 bases). V was trimmed by 8 bases and J by 5 bases, leaving 12 bases between them. The CDR3 loop spans 12 amino acids. Germline V lookup: CDR1 SEHNR, CDR2 FQNEAQ (reference sequence). The complete variable domain, with remaining parts taken from reference TRBV7-9 and TRBJ1-1, reads DTGVSQNPRHKITKRGQNVTFRCDPISEHNRLYWYRQTLGQGPEFLTYFQNEAQLEKSRLLSDRFSAERPKGSFSTLEIQRTEQGDSAMYLCASSRGRTEAFFGQGTRLTVV.

The chain carries TRBV6-5 and TRBJ2-3, with D hard to call. CDR1 and CDR2 from the germline V gene are MNHEY and SVGAGI. Deletions cut 4 bases from V and 0 bases from J, with 8 bases between. CDR3 length: 14 residues. CDR3 coding DNA: TGTGCCAGCAGTTGGCGGCCTAGCACAGATACGCAGTATTTT. It is translated as CASSWRPSTDTQYF.

This clonotype has only a few counts. The chain recombines TRBV18 with TRBJ2-2; D unresolved. The CDR3 is 13 residues long. V lost 4 bases and J lost 3, with 6 bases in between. Germline CDR1 KGHSH, CDR2 LQKENI. CDR3 sequence: CASSHGDTGELFF. The DNA of the CDR3 is TGTGCCAGCTCACATGGGGACACCGGGGAGCTGTTTTTT.

The chain joins TRBV12-3 or TRBV12-4 to TRBJ1-2, with 11 bases matching TRBD1. The V gene end was trimmed by 7 bases and the J gene end by 6 bases; junction bases not matched to a gene: 4. CDR3 length: 13 amino acids. CDR3 sequence (DNA): TGTGCCAGCATACTGGACAGGGGGCATGGCTACACCTTC. Protein: CASILDRGHGYTF.

The table lists this clonotype with many counts. V and J are TRBV19 and TRBJ1-6; possibly TRBD1 for D (5 bases). In germline, CDR1 is LNHDA, CDR2 SQIVND (reference sequence). V shed 6 bases and J shed 7 bases, with 13 bases lying between them. The CDR3 totals 14 residues. The CDR3 bases are TGTGCCAGTAGCCTTCAGGGATACAATTCACCCCTCCACTTT. Amino acids: CASSLQGYNSPLHF.

This clonotype was counted a few times. The chain uses TRBV2 and TRBJ1-5, with a tentative D call TRBD1 (5 bases). Deletions cut 5 bases from V and 0 bases from J, with 8 bases between. Germline V gene data show CDR1 as SNHLY and CDR2 as FYNNEI. The length of the CDR3 is 14 residues. In DNA, the CDR3 is TGTGCCAGCAGTTCTCAGGGTAGCAATCAGCCCCAGCATTTT. It encodes CASSSQGSNQPQHF.

V usage is TRBV7-8 and J usage is TRBJ2-5; D is uncertain. The CDR3 consists of 16 residues. Trimming took off 1 base at V and 5 bases at J, with 17 bases between the two ends. Germline V gene lookup returns CDR1 SGHVS and CDR2 FQNEAQ. CDR3 DNA: TGTGCCAGCAGCTTAGACCCGAGGTTTACCAAGGAGACCCAGTACTTC. Translated: CASSLDPRFTKETQYF.

This clonotype showed up just a few times. This chain uses TRBV12-3 or TRBV12-4 with TRBJ2-7, with 7 bases matching TRBD2. V shed 3 bases and J 4 bases; nucleotides not matched to a gene: 6. The CDR3 covers 14 residues. Here the CDR3 reads CASSFSTSLYEQYF. The CDR3 coding sequence is TGTGCCAGCAGTTTTTCGACTAGCTTGTACGAGCAGTACTTC.